The 26 T cell receptor beta chains listed next were all sequenced from one sample in a study of blood T cell repertoires in COVID-19. Clones were read by immunoSEQ multiplex PCR, and TCRdb kept only the in-frame ones, dropping some. The table includes some 220,000 clones, more than 80% detected once. Sequencing was done on a sample of peripheral blood. These TCRs come from a human donor in a cohort sampled during active COVID-19.

For the CDR3, the DNA is TGCGCCAGCAGCTTGGACGGACAGGGCCCTGGCGAGCAGTACTTC. Translating gives CASSLDGQGPGEQYF. The rearrangement joins TRBV5-1 to TRBJ2-7, with 8 positions matching TRBD1. V shed 0 bases, J shed 6 bases, and the junction held 8 bases outside the gene matches. The CDR3 has 15 residues. Germline V gene lookup returns CDR1 SGHRS and CDR2 YFSETQ.

The chain links TRBV7-2 to TRBJ2-3; 7 bases line up with TRBD2. Trimming took 4 bases from V and 0 from J; bases not matched to a gene: 4. CDR1 and CDR2 (germline): SGHTA, FQGNSA. The CDR3 has 15 amino acids. The CDR3 spells CASSSRGDSTDTQYF. CDR3 in DNA: TGTGCCAGCAGCTCCCGGGGGGACAGCACAGATACGCAGTATTTT.

This clone was picked up a small number of times. DNA of the CDR3: TGTGCCTGGAGCGATCTCGGAGGGAACACCGGGGAGCTGTTTTTT. Residues: CAWSDLGGNTGELFF. The chain employs TRBV30 and TRBJ2-2; maybe TRBD2 (5 bases). Germline-derived CDR1 and CDR2 are GTSNPN and SVGIG (reference sequence). The CDR3 runs 15 residues. The V gene lost 3 bases and the J gene lost 1 base, with 12 bases spanning the gap.

The chain has TRBV5-4 and TRBJ1-4, with D unclear. Germline CDR1 and CDR2: SGHNT and YYREEE (reference sequence). The CDR3 runs 15 residues. The V and J ends lost 3 bases and 3 bases respectively, with 12 bases between them. CDR3 region: CASSSRAGANEKLFF. DNA for the CDR3: TGTGCCAGCAGCTCGAGGGCCGGGGCTAATGAAAAACTGTTTTTT.

The chain links TRBV2 to TRBJ1-1; no definite D call. The CDR3 runs 14 residues. The V gene lost 6 bases and the J gene lost 0 bases, with 11 bases spanning the gap. CDR1 is SNHLY and CDR2 is FYNNEI in the germline V gene. CDR3 loop: CASSQAGMNTEAFF. CDR3 nucleotides: TGTGCCAGCAGCCAAGCCGGGATGAACACTGAAGCTTTCTTT.

Concerning this clone: Other DNA sequences in this specimen translate into the identical CDR3. The chain links TRBV2 to TRBJ2-3, with 9 nucleotides matching TRBD1. V lost 6 bases to trimming and J lost 6 bases; unmatched junction nucleotides: 4. The CDR3 loop spans 13 amino acids. From germline, CDR1 is SNHLY and CDR2 FYNNEI. CDR3 coding DNA: TGTGCCAGCAGGGGGACAGGGACTGATACGCAGTATTTT. Protein sequence: CASRGTGTDTQYF.

The chain couples TRBV25-1 to TRBJ2-7; D is uncertain. This CDR3 spans 15 amino acids. Trimming pared 5 bases from V and 2 bases from J, leaving 16 bases between. CDR1 MGHDK and CDR2 SYGVNS come from the germline V gene. CDR3 sequence reads: CASSTSGIPPYEQYF. CDR3 in DNA: TGTGCCAGCAGTACCTCAGGCATTCCCCCCTACGAGCAGTACTTC.

This clone was seen more than once but under ten times. The gene calls are TRBV9 and TRBJ2-7; TRBD1 matches 11 bases. This CDR3 region has 16 residues. Germline V gene data show CDR1 as SGDLS and CDR2 as YYNGEE. V was pared by 3 bases and J by 2 bases, with 7 bases of the junction left unmatched. Written as DNA, the CDR3 is TGTGCCAGCAGCGCGCTTCCGGGACAGGGGGCCTACGAGCAGTACTTC. This sequence encodes CASSALPGQGAYEQYF.

V gene TRBV28 combines with J gene TRBJ2-7, with a weak D call TRBD1 (6 bases). Germline V gives CDR1 MDHEN, CDR2 SYDVKM. V dropped 5 bases and J dropped 1 base, with 21 bases sitting between them. There are 17 residues in the CDR3. CDR3 amino acids: CASSILVGDTLSYEQYF. CDR3 in DNA: TGTGCCAGCAGTATATTGGTGGGGGACACCTTGTCCTACGAGCAGTACTTC.

The chain uses TRBV27 and TRBJ2-7, with a tentative D call TRBD1 (5 bases). Germline CDR1 is MNHEY and CDR2 is SMNVEV (reference sequence). The V and J ends lost 6 bases and 0 bases respectively, with 9 bases between them. This CDR3 has 13 residues. The CDR3 is CASRRDSSYEQYF. The CDR3 nucleotides are TGTGCCAGCAGGCGTGACAGCTCCTACGAGCAGTACTTC.

This chain links TRBV7-2 with TRBJ2-1; 9 bases are a match to TRBD2. The CDR3 length is 16 residues. J gave up 4 bases and V 3 bases, and 7 bases lay outside the gene matches. CDR1 and CDR2 (germline): SGHTA, FQGNSA. CDR3 protein: CASSFVLAGRYNEQFF. CDR3 sequence (DNA): TGTGCCAGCAGCTTCGTCCTAGCGGGGAGGTACAATGAGCAGTTCTTC. The full variable domain, its missing parts supplied by reference TRBV7-2 and TRBJ2-1, is GAGVSQSPSNKVTEKGKDVELRCDPISGHTALYWYRQSLGQGLEFLIYFQGNSAPDKSGLPSDRFSAERTGGSVSTLTIQRTQQEDSAVYLCASSFVLAGRYNEQFFGPGTRLTVL.

The chain recombines TRBV7-2 with TRBJ2-1; 9 nucleotides line up with TRBD2. Germline CDR1 and CDR2: SGHTA and FQGNSA. The CDR3 covers 13 residues. With V trimmed by 5 bases and J by 13 bases, 9 bases remained unmatched. CDR3: CASSADGGTSQFF. For the CDR3, the DNA is TGTGCCAGCAGCGCCGATGGGGGGACTAGCCAGTTCTTC.

The chain uses TRBV13 and TRBJ2-7; 7 bases agree with TRBD1. Per germline, CDR1 PRHDT and CDR2 FYEKMQ (reference sequence). The ends lost 9 bases at V and 1 base at J; junction bases unmatched: 9. The CDR3 has 14 residues. The CDR3 protein is CASWSRDSSYEQYF. In nucleotides, the CDR3 is TGTGCCAGTTGGAGCCGGGACAGTTCCTACGAGCAGTACTTC. The variable domain in full, completed from reference TRBV13 and TRBJ2-7, reads AAGVIQSPRHLIKEKRETATLKCYPIPRHDTVYWYQQGPGQDPQFLISFYEKMQSDKGSIPDRFSAQQFSDYHSELNMSSLELGDSALYFCASWSRDSSYEQYFGPGTRLTVT.

This clone has a count of ten or more. The chain recombines TRBV3-1 (or the pseudogene TRBV3-2) with TRBJ2-7, with D uncertain. V was cut by 6 bases and J by 4 bases, with 7 bases left in between. The CDR3 consists of 11 residues. Germline CDR1 and CDR2: LGHDT and YNNKEL (reference sequence). The CDR3 reads CASSIEYEQYF. The CDR3 DNA reads TGTGCCAGCAGTATAGAGTACGAGCAGTACTTC.

The CDR3 here is CASAGSSTDTQYF. The CDR3 nucleotides are TGTGCCAGTGCAGGTTCGAGCACAGATACGCAGTATTTT. This chain links TRBV19 with TRBJ2-3, with D unresolved. This CDR3 contains 13 residues. Germline CDR1 is LNHDA and CDR2 is SQIVND (reference sequence). Trimming removed 8 bases from V and 0 bases from J, with 9 bases in between.

CDR3 sequence (DNA): TGTGCCAGCAGTGAAATGTCAGGGAATCAGCCCCAGCATTTT. Translated, it gives CASSEMSGNQPQHF. This sequence joins TRBV6-1 and TRBJ1-5; TRBD1 might be the D (5 bases). Deletions cut 2 bases from V and 4 bases from J, with 9 bases between. The CDR3 spans 14 residues. From germline, CDR1 is MNHNS and CDR2 SASEGT.

The J gene is TRBJ2-7, the V gene TRBV20-1; possible D gene TRBD1, 7 bases. Trimming pared 7 bases from V and 6 bases from J, leaving 13 bases between. The V gene's germline CDR1 is DFQATT and CDR2 SNEGSKA (reference sequence). This CDR3 spans 11 amino acids. Written as DNA, the CDR3 is TGCAGTGTCCGACAGGGAGGCGAGCAGTACTTC. Protein sequence: CSVRQGGEQYF.

This clone appeared once. This chain joins TRBV3-1 (or the pseudogene TRBV3-2) and TRBJ1-1; tentatively, D is TRBD1 (5 bases). The CDR3 runs to 16 residues. Looked up from germline, CDR1 is LGHDT and CDR2 is YNNKEL (reference sequence). The V and J ends lost 2 bases and 6 bases respectively, with 19 bases between them. The CDR3 loop is CASSQNRQNKGPEAFF. The CDR3 bases are TGTGCCAGCAGCCAAAACAGGCAGAACAAGGGCCCTGAAGCTTTCTTT.

The V gene is TRBV11-2, the J gene TRBJ1-5, with TRBD1 matching over 8 bases. With V trimmed by 5 bases and J by 6 bases, 6 bases remained unmatched. The V gene's germline CDR1 is SGHAT and CDR2 FQNNGV. The length of the CDR3 is 14 residues. The CDR3 protein is CASSPGTGGQPQHF. CDR3 in DNA: TGTGCCAGCAGCCCCGGGACAGGAGGTCAGCCCCAGCATTTT.

The rearrangement links TRBV14 to TRBJ2-7; 7 nucleotides agree with TRBD2. Unmatched junction bases numbered 5, after V lost 3 bases and J lost 3 bases. Germline values: CDR1 SGHDN, CDR2 FVKESK. The CDR3 totals 14 residues. CDR3 sequence reads: CASSHSGGLYEQYF. DNA of the CDR3: TGTGCCAGCAGCCATTCGGGAGGACTCTACGAGCAGTACTTC.

The V call is TRBV28, the J call TRBJ2-3; TRBD2 is a possible D gene (6 bases). This CDR3 has 21 residues. CDR1 MDHEN and CDR2 SYDVKM come from the germline V gene. V lost 2 bases to trimming and J lost 0 bases, with 27 bases between them. CDR3 nucleotides: TGTGCCAGCAGTTTAATTACCCCCGGGACTCGCTACATCACTAGCACAGATACGCAGTATTTT. Its translation is CASSLITPGTRYITSTDTQYF.

The DNA of the CDR3 is TGCGCCAGCAGTGGGGGACTAGCGGATGGGTGGAATGAGCAGTTCTTC. Translation gives CASSGGLADGWNEQFF. This chain links TRBV10-1 with TRBJ2-1, with 11 bases aligning to TRBD2. V dropped 4 bases and J dropped 7; count of bases not matched to a gene: 9. Germline V lookup: CDR1 WNHNN, CDR2 SYGVQD (reference sequence). The CDR3 is 16 amino acids.

This clone was seen a handful of times. The V gene is TRBV30, the J gene TRBJ2-7; maybe TRBD2 (6 bases). Germline V lookup: CDR1 GTSNPN, CDR2 SVGIG (reference sequence). Trimming took 5 bases from V and 4 from J, leaving 18 bases between them. The CDR3 covers 14 residues. This chain's CDR3 is CAWSPLATLYEQYF. As DNA, the CDR3 is TGTGCCTGGTCCCCCCTAGCGACCTTGTACGAGCAGTACTTC. Full variable domain (remainder filled in from reference TRBV30 and TRBJ2-7): SQTIHQWPATLVQPVGSPLSLECTVEGTSNPNLYWYRQAAGRGLQLLFYSVGIGQISSEVPQNLSASRPQDRQFILSSKKLLLSDSGFYLCAWSPLATLYEQYFGPGTRLTVT.

The chain couples TRBV2 to TRBJ2-7; D is perhaps TRBD1 (5 bases). The germline V and J ends were trimmed by 3 bases and 0 bases, with 9 bases remaining between them. The CDR3 length is 14 residues. CDR1 and CDR2 (germline): SNHLY, FYNNEI. The CDR3, as DNA: TGTGCCAGCAGTGACAGGGCGAGCTCCTACGAGCAGTACTTC. It encodes CASSDRASSYEQYF. Together with reference TRBV2 and TRBJ2-7, the CDR3 gives the full variable domain: EPEVTQTPSHQVTQMGQEVILRCVPISNHLYFYWYRQILGQKVEFLVSFYNNEISEKSEIFDDQFSVERPDGSNFTLKIRSTKLEDSAMYFCASSDRASSYEQYFGPGTRLTVT.

This chain joins TRBV5-8 and TRBJ2-7, with 7 nucleotides matching TRBD2. V was clipped by 4 bases and J by 4 bases; unmatched bases: 8. Per germline, CDR1 SGHTS and CDR2 YDEGEE. The CDR3 sequence is 14 residues long. CDR3 amino acids: CASSTRLAQYEQYF. CDR3 nucleotide sequence: TGTGCCAGCAGCACAAGACTAGCACAGTACGAGCAGTACTTC.

This clone came up once. The CDR3 region has the DNA TGTGCCTGGGACGAGACAGGGAATCAGCCCCAGCATTTT. This gives the protein CAWDETGNQPQHF. The V and J genes are TRBV30 and TRBJ1-5; 7 nucleotides match TRBD1. V lost 5 bases, J lost 4 bases, and 5 bases stayed unmatched. Germline CDR1 and CDR2: GTSNPN and SVGIG (reference sequence). CDR3 size: 13 residues.